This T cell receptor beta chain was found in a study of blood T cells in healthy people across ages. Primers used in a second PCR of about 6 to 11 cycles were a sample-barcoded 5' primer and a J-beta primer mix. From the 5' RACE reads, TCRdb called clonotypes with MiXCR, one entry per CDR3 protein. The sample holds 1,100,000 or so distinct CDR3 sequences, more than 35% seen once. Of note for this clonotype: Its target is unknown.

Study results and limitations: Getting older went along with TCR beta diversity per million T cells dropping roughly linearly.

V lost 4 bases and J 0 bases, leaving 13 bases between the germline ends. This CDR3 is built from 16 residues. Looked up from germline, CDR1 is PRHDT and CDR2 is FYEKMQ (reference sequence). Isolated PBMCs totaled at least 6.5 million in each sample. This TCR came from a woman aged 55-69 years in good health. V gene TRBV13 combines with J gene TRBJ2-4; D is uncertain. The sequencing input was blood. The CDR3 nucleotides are TGTGCCAGCAGCTCAGGAAGCCGGCGAGCCAAAAACATTCAGTACTTC. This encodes CASSSGSRRAKNIQYF.